Below, 30 T cell receptor beta chains from the same sample are listed, as sequenced in a study of control samples from healthy donors and cancer patients. The table came from immunoSEQ multiplex PCR; TCRdb's copy has only in-frame clones and leaves some out. The sample comprises 40,000 to 45,000 clones, about 75% of which are singletons, and about 15% rests with the top ten. The sample taken for sequencing was formalin-fixed, paraffin-embedded tissue. The receptors were sampled from a male donor with melanoma.

This clone came up a few times. The V call is TRBV19, the J call TRBJ1-3; unclear D gene. V lost 5 bases, J lost 7 bases, and 9 bases lay in between. Germline-derived CDR1 and CDR2 are LNHDA and SQIVND (reference sequence). The CDR3 is 12 amino acids. DNA of the CDR3: TGTGCCAGTAGTTCAGCAAGGAACACCATATATTTT. Its protein product is CASSSARNTIYF.

This chain links TRBV7-9 with TRBJ2-7, with a tentative D call TRBD2 (5 bases). This CDR3 contains 13 residues. Trimming pared 0 bases from V and 5 bases from J, leaving 8 bases between. The germline CDR1 and CDR2 sequences are SEHNR and FQNEAQ (reference sequence). The CDR3 coding sequence is TGTGCCAGCAGCTTAGCCCCCGGGAACGAGCAGTACTTC. Protein product: CASSLAPGNEQYF.

A word on this clone: A much larger clone is a single base away; this may be a read error. V usage is TRBV27 and J usage is TRBJ1-1, with D uncertain. Per germline, CDR1 MNHEY and CDR2 SMNVEV (reference sequence). The length of the CDR3 is 12 residues. The CDR3 loop is CVSSSRFSEAFF. The DNA for the CDR3 is TGTGTCAGCAGTTCCAGGTTTTCTGAAGCTTTCTTT.

This chain connects TRBV28 to TRBJ2-7, with TRBD2 matching over 7 bases. This CDR3 is built from 15 residues. V dropped 6 bases and J dropped 0; count of bases not matched to a gene: 8. Germline V gene sequence: CDR1 MDHEN, CDR2 SYDVKM. The CDR3 protein is CASRIGGVNSYEQYF. The CDR3 nucleotides are TGTGCCAGCAGGATTGGGGGGGTCAACTCCTACGAGCAGTACTTC.

Concerning this clone itself: A much more abundant neighbour one base away suggests this may be a read error. The rearrangement uses TRBV2 and TRBJ2-5; maybe TRBD2 (5 bases). This CDR3 region has 13 residues. CDR1 is SNHLY, CDR2 FYNNEI, per germline. CDR3 sequence: CVSSRTRAETQYF. For the CDR3, the DNA is TGTGTCAGCAGTAGAACTAGAGCGGAGACCCAGTACTTC.

The rearrangement links TRBV7-8 to TRBJ2-1, with 10 bases lining up with TRBD2. V shed 2 bases and J 0 bases; nucleotides not matched to a gene: 13. There are 20 residues in the CDR3. The germline V gene encodes CDR1 SGHVS and CDR2 FQNEAQ. This chain's CDR3 is CASSLLVWPAGGSSYNEQFF. For the CDR3, the DNA is TGTGCCAGCAGCTTATTAGTTTGGCCAGCGGGGGGGAGCTCCTACAATGAGCAGTTCTTC.

The chain couples TRBV14 to TRBJ2-1; D unresolved. V gave up 5 bases and J gave up 8 bases, with 16 bases separating them. This CDR3 is built from 14 residues. The germline CDR1 and CDR2 sequences are SGHDN and FVKESK. CDR3 DNA: TGTGCCAGCAGCGAACGTCAGGCGGTTGATGAGCAGTTCTTC. Its protein is CASSERQAVDEQFF.

This clone came up a few times. The chain combines TRBV9 with TRBJ2-1, with 12 bases fitting TRBD2. CDR3 size: 18 residues. V trimming: 4 bases; J trimming: 6 bases; junction bases outside the gene matches: 14. The germline CDR1 and CDR2 sequences are SGDLS and YYNGEE. The CDR3 bases are TGTGCCAGCAGCCTCCGACTAGCGGGAGTTGGGGCCTTCAATGAGCAGTTCTTC. It yields the protein CASSLRLAGVGAFNEQFF.

Remarks on this clone: The junction departs from germline at one end; a sequencing error may be responsible. This CDR3 is also generated by other DNA sequences in the sample. The chain links TRBV3-1 (or the pseudogene TRBV3-2) to TRBJ2-6; the D gene is possibly TRBD1 (5 bases). From germline, CDR1 is LGHDT and CDR2 YNNKEL (reference sequence). The CDR3 has 15 residues. Here the CDR3 reads CASSQETGRANVLTF. CDR3 DNA sequence: TGTGCCAGCAGCCAAGAAACAGGCCGAGCCAACGTCCTAACTTTC.

The chain uses TRBV2 and TRBJ2-7; D is uncertain. Germline V lookup: CDR1 SNHLY, CDR2 FYNNEI. The CDR3 is made up of 12 amino acids. The V end was cut by 8 bases, the J end by 1 base, with 9 bases between. CDR3 nucleotide sequence: TGTGCCAGCGAGACTTCTTCCTACGAGCAGTACTTC. As protein: CASETSSYEQYF.

The CDR3 sequence is CASSLAEEQYF. The DNA of the CDR3 is TGTGCCAGCAGCTTAGCGGAGGAGCAGTACTTC. The chain has TRBV7-6 and TRBJ2-7; no reliable D call. Germline CDR1 reads SGHVS; CDR2 reads FNYEAQ. The ends were cut back, 0 bases at V and 7 bases at J, with 4 bases in the middle. This CDR3 contains 11 residues.

V gene TRBV19 combines with J gene TRBJ1-2, with 8 bases matching TRBD1. Germline lookup yields CDR1 LNHDA and CDR2 SQIVND (reference sequence). The V gene end was trimmed by 6 bases and the J gene end by 4 bases; junction bases not matched to a gene: 10. The CDR3 is 15 residues long. CDR3 in DNA: TGTGCCAGTAGAATCCCAGGACAGGGCGGCTATGGCTACACCTTC. This codes for CASRIPGQGGYGYTF.

This clone was observed a single time. The junction and the germline gene differ at one end; a read error may be behind it. The V call is TRBV6-6, the J call TRBJ1-6, with D unresolved. Germline lookup yields CDR1 MNHNY and CDR2 SVGAGI (reference sequence). The CDR3 runs 16 residues. This CDR3 is CANSYLSTDHNSPLHF. In DNA, the CDR3 is TGTGCCAACAGTTACCTCTCGACTGACCATAATTCACCCCTCCACTTT.

This clone has a handful of counts. The chain carries TRBV28 and TRBJ2-3; D is perhaps TRBD1 or TRBD2 (5 bases each). With 7 bases removed from V and 2 bases from J, the gap between germline ends came to 10 bases. This CDR3 region has 13 residues. Per germline, CDR1 MDHEN and CDR2 SYDVKM. The DNA for the CDR3 is TGTGCCAGCATTCGGGACGCCACAGATACGCAGTATTTT. Protein: CASIRDATDTQYF. Combining the CDR3 with reference TRBV28 and TRBJ2-3 gives the whole variable domain DVKVTQSSRYLVKRTGEKVFLECVQDMDHENMFWYRQDPGLGLRLIYFSYDVKMKEKGDIPEGYSVSREKKERFSLILESASTNQTSMYLCASIRDATDTQYFGPGTRLTVL.

This clone has a handful of counts. The genes are TRBV30 and TRBJ2-7, with D possibly TRBD1 on 6 matching bases. V lost 1 base, J lost 7 bases, and 14 bases lay in between. Germline V gene sequence: CDR1 GTSNPN, CDR2 SVGIG (reference sequence). The CDR3 has 13 residues. In nucleotides, the CDR3 is TGTGCCTGGAGTGCCTACCCTAGGGGGGAGCAGTACTTC. This sequence encodes CAWSAYPRGEQYF.

The V gene is TRBV4-1, the J gene TRBJ1-6, with a tentative D call TRBD1 (5 bases). The CDR3 runs 17 residues. Trimming took 3 bases from V and 7 from J, leaving 19 bases between them. The germline CDR1 and CDR2 sequences are MGHRA and YSYEKL. The CDR3 DNA reads as TGCGCCAGCAGCCACAGTCCGTGGGAAGCAGGGAATTCACCCCTCCACTTT. Translation: CASSHSPWEAGNSPLHF.

V usage is TRBV9 and J usage is TRBJ2-7; D is ambiguous. V was cut by 3 bases and J by 4 bases, with 8 bases left in between. This CDR3 is 12 amino acids long. Germline values: CDR1 SGDLS, CDR2 YYNGEE. CDR3 sequence reads: CASSATPYEQYF. The CDR3 nucleotides are TGTGCCAGCAGCGCGACTCCTTACGAGCAGTACTTC.

This clone was observed once. The V call is TRBV6-5, the J call TRBJ2-7, with 10 bases fitting TRBD1. Trimming took 1 base from V and 4 from J; bases not matched to a gene: 7. The CDR3 length is 16 residues. Germline CDR1 and CDR2: MNHEY and SVGAGI. The CDR3 region has the DNA TGTGCCAGCAGTTACTTTTCCGGGACAGGGGTATACGAGCAGTACTTC. Its translation: CASSYFSGTGVYEQYF.

Points on this clone: This sample also contains other DNA sequences that code for the same CDR3. This chain uses TRBV5-1 with TRBJ2-3; D ambiguous. V was clipped by 3 bases and J by 8 bases, with 22 bases between them. The germline CDR1 and CDR2 sequences are SGHRS and YFSETQ. The CDR3 totals 16 residues. This CDR3 reads CASSSTEHPSPITQYF. The CDR3 nucleotides are TGCGCCAGCAGCTCTACAGAACACCCCTCCCCGATTACGCAGTATTTT. The entire variable domain, with the rest obtained from reference TRBV5-1 and TRBJ2-3, is as follows: KAGVTQTPRYLIKTRGQQVTLSCSPISGHRSVSWYQQTPGQGLQFLFEYFSETQRNKGNFPGRFSGRQFSNSRSEMNVSTLELGDSALYLCASSSTEHPSPITQYFGPGTRLTVL.

V is TRBV10-2 and J is TRBJ2-1; a weak D match, TRBD2 (6 bases). Germline assignment: CDR1 WSHSY and CDR2 SAAADI. Trimming pared 1 base from V and 0 bases from J, leaving 7 bases between. There are 15 residues in the CDR3. The CDR3 loop is CASSEWGDSYNEQFF. The CDR3 region has the DNA TGCGCCAGCAGTGAGTGGGGGGACTCCTACAATGAGCAGTTCTTC.

This clone was detected ten times or more. This chain uses TRBV2 with TRBJ2-1; TRBD2 agrees at 14 bases. Losses at the gene ends were 6 bases for V and 0 bases for J; bases not matched to a gene: 4. The germline gives CDR1 SNHLY, CDR2 FYNNEI. The CDR3 is 17 amino acids. The CDR3 region has the DNA TGTGCCAGCAGATCCGGGACTAGCGGGAGCTCCTACAATGAGCAGTTCTTC. This sequence encodes CASRSGTSGSSYNEQFF.

V and J are TRBV3-1 (or the pseudogene TRBV3-2) and TRBJ2-2; D is perhaps TRBD2 (5 bases). V was clipped by 8 bases and J by 4 bases, with 11 bases between them. Germline CDR1 and CDR2: LGHDT and YNNKEL (reference sequence). There are 13 residues in the CDR3. CDR3 sequence: CASQLVPTGELFF. The CDR3 coding sequence is TGTGCCAGCCAACTAGTTCCCACCGGGGAGCTGTTTTTT.

This clone was detected once. CDR3 residues: CASRITGNYEQYF. The CDR3 DNA is TGTGCCAGCAGGATTACAGGGAACTACGAGCAGTACTTC. This chain uses TRBV2 with TRBJ2-7; D may be TRBD1 (6 bases). The V end was cut by 6 bases, the J end by 3 bases, with 12 bases between. This CDR3 has 13 residues. Germline V lookup: CDR1 SNHLY, CDR2 FYNNEI.

The chain joins TRBV2 to TRBJ2-5; D gene ambiguous. V was clipped by 6 bases and J by 2 bases, with 4 bases between them. CDR1 SNHLY and CDR2 FYNNEI come from the germline V gene. The CDR3 has 11 amino acids. The CDR3: CASRVQETQYF. The CDR3 bases are TGTGCCAGCAGGGTACAAGAGACCCAGTACTTC.

This clone showed up just a few times. The CDR3 DNA reads as TGTGCCAGTAGTGGGACTTATGGCGATGAGCAGTTCTTC. Translated: CASSGTYGDEQFF. The V gene is TRBV19, the J gene TRBJ2-1; a possible D gene is TRBD2 (6 bases). CDR3 length: 13 amino acids. Per the germline V gene, CDR1 is LNHDA and CDR2 is SQIVND (reference sequence). V gave up 5 bases and J gave up 8 bases, with 13 bases separating them.

The CDR3 is CASSDYSYNEQFF. The CDR3 bases are TGTGCCAGCAGTGACTACTCCTACAATGAGCAGTTCTTC. The V gene is TRBV28, the J gene TRBJ2-1; tentative D call: TRBD2 (5 bases). Germline CDR1 and CDR2: MDHEN and SYDVKM. Trimming removed 5 bases at V and 0 bases at J, with 5 bases between. The CDR3 is 13 amino acids.

The chain is built from TRBV2 and TRBJ2-5, with 8 bases matching TRBD2. This CDR3 region has 15 residues. J lost 5 bases, V lost 3 bases, and 8 bases had no gene match. Germline assignment: CDR1 SNHLY and CDR2 FYNNEI. The CDR3 region is CASSEAFGGAETQYF. The CDR3 bases are TGTGCCAGCAGTGAGGCGTTCGGGGGGGCCGAGACCCAGTACTTC.

This rearrangement joins TRBV28 to TRBJ2-1, with 11 nucleotides matching TRBD2. The CDR3 is 16 residues long. Per germline, CDR1 MDHEN and CDR2 SYDVKM. Unmatched junction bases numbered 10, after V lost 5 bases and J lost 7 bases. CDR3 bases: TGTGCCAGCAGTCCACCCCCTGGACTAGCGGGTAATGAGCAGTTCTTC. It translates to CASSPPPGLAGNEQFF.

The gene calls are TRBV7-9 and TRBJ2-7, with a tentative D call TRBD1 (5 bases). V was trimmed by 1 base and J by 4 bases, leaving 11 bases between them. The CDR3 has 14 amino acids. Germline V gives CDR1 SEHNR, CDR2 FQNEAQ (reference sequence). For the CDR3, the DNA is TGTGCCAGCAGCTTAGACGGCAGGGCGTACGAGCAGTACTTC. It encodes CASSLDGRAYEQYF.

The CDR3 coding sequence is TGTGCCAGCAGACCGGGACTGCGGGAGCAGTACTTC. This codes for CASRPGLREQYF. V and J are TRBV12-3 or TRBV12-4 and TRBJ2-7; a weak D match, TRBD2 (6 bases). V lost 6 bases to trimming and J lost 7 bases, with 13 bases between them. This CDR3 region has 12 residues.